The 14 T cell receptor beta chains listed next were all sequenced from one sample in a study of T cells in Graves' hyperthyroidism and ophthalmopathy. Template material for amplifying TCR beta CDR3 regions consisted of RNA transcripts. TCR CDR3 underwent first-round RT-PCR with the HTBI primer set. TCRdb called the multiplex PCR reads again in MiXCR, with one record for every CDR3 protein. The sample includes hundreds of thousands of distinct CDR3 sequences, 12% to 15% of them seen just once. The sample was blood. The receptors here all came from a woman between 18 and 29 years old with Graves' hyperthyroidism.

CDR3: CASSEMAGGEQYF. CDR3 nucleotide sequence: TGCGCCAGCAGTGAGATGGCGGGAGGCGAGCAGTACTTC. V and J are TRBV10-2 and TRBJ2-7, with 8 positions matching TRBD2. This CDR3 has 13 amino acids. Unmatched junction bases numbered 3, after V lost 2 bases and J lost 6 bases. Germline-derived CDR1 and CDR2 are WSHSY and SAAADI.

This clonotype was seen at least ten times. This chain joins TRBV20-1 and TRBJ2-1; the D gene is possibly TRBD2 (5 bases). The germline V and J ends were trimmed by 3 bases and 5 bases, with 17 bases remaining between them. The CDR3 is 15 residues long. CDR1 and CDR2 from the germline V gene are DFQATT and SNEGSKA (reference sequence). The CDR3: CSASRGSNQNNEQFF. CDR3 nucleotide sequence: TGCAGTGCTAGTCGCGGGTCTAATCAGAACAATGAGCAGTTCTTC.

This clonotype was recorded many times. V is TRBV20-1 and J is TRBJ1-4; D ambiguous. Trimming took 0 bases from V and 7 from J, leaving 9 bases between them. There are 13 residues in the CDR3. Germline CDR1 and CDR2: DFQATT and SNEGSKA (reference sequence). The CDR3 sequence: CSAREGLFEKLFF. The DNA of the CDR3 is TGCAGTGCTAGAGAAGGCTTATTTGAAAAACTGTTTTTT.

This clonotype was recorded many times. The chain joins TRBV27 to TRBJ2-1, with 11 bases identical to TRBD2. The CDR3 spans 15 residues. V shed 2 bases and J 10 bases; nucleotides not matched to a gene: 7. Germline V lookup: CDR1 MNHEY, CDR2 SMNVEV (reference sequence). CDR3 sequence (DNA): TGTGCCAGCAGTTTAGACCTAGCGGGAGGATGGGAGCAGTTCTTC. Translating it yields CASSLDLAGGWEQFF.

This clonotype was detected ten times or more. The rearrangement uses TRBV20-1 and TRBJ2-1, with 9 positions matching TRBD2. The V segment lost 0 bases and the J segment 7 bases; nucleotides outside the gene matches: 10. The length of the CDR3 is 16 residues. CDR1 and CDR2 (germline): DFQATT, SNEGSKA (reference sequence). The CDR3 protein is CSARDLAGGPRNEQFF. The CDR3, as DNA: TGCAGTGCTAGAGATCTGGCGGGAGGGCCGAGGAATGAGCAGTTCTTC.

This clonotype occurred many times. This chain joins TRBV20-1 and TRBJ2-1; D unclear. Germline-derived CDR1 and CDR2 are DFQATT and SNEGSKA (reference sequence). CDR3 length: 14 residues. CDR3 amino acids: CSLSRPPPYNEQFF. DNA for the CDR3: TGCAGCCTTTCACGACCCCCTCCCTACAATGAGCAGTTCTTC.

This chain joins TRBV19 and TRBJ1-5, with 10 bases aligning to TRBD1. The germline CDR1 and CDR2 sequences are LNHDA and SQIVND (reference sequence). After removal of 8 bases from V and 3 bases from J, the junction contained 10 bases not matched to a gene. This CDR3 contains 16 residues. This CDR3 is CASPPGQGLPNQPQHF. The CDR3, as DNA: TGTGCCAGTCCCCCGGGACAGGGGCTCCCCAATCAGCCCCAGCATTTT.

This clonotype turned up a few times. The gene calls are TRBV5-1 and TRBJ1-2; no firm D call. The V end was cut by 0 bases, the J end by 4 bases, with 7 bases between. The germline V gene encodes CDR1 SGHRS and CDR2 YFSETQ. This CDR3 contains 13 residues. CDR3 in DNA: TGCGCCAGCAGCTTGGATACAGCCTATGGCTACACCTTC. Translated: CASSLDTAYGYTF.

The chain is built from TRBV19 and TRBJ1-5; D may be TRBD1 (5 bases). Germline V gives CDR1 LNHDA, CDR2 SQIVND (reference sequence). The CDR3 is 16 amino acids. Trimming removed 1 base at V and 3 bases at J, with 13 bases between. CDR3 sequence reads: CASSIAGQGFNQPQHF. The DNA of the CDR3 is TGTGCCAGTAGTATAGCGGGGCAGGGCTTCAATCAGCCCCAGCATTTT.

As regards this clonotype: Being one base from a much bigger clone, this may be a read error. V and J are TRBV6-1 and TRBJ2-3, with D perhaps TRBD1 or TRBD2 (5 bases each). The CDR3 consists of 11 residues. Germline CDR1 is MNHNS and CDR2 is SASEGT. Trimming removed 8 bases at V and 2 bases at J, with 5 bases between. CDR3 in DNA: TGTGCCAGCGGGACCACAGATACGCAGTATTTT. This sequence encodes CASGTTDTQYF.

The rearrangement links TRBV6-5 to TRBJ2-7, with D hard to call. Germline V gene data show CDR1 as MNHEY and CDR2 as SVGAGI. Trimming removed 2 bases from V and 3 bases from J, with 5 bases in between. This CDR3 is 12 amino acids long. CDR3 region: CASSYGIYEQYF. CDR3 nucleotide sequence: TGTGCCAGCAGTTACGGCATCTACGAGCAGTACTTC.

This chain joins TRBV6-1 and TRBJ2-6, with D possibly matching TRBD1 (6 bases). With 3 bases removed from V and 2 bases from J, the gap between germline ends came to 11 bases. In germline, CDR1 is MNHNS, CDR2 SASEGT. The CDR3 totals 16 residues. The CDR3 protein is CASSDLQGTGANVLTF. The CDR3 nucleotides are TGTGCCAGCAGTGATTTACAGGGTACTGGGGCCAACGTCCTGACTTTC.

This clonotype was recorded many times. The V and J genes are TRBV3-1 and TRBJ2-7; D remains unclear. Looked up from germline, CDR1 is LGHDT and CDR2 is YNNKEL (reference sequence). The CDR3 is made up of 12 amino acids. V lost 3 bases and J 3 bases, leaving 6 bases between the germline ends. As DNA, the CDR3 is TGTGCCAGCAGCCAGAAGAACTACGAGCAGTACTTC. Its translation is CASSQKNYEQYF.

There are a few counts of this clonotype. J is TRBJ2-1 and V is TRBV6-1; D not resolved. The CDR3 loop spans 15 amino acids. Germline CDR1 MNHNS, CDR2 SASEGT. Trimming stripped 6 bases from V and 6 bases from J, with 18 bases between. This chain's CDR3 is CASRALDWALNEQFF. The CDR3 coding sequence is TGTGCCAGCAGAGCTCTAGACTGGGCCCTCAATGAGCAGTTCTTC.